This T cell receptor (beta chain) was recovered during a study of blood T cell repertoires in COVID-19 (TCRdb year 2020). In the study overall: Samples covering the acute and convalescent phases of COVID-19 were provided by collaborators in the United States, Italy and Spain. Sample metadata almost always included a de-identified subject ID, COVID-19 status, age in years and sex. The dataset comprised deeply sampled blood TCRbeta repertoires from subjects exposed to, actively infected with, or recovered from COVID-19. The prospective study material was composed of cDNA or gDNA derived from T cells, B-cell-depleted T cells, or PBMCs. Where available, HLA class I and class II types were taken from metadata supplied by the sample provider and were not determined by assay-based typing. The repertoires were made available in a free public database intended to serve as a resource for research on the immune response to SARS-CoV-2. The samples were drawn from the first 160 participants of the ongoing ImmuneRACE study and from over 950 subjects provided by 6 global collaborators.

Participants in the prospective study were aged roughly 18 to 89 years, lived in more than 20 United States geographic areas, and enrolled through a virtual design. In the prospective study, participants were assigned to cohorts based on the clinical history participants reported in a screening survey and a study questionnaire. Exposed participants were defined as having been in contact with someone with a PCR-confirmed or clinician-diagnosed COVID-19 case within 2 weeks of study entry. Mobile phlebotomists in the prospective study collected whole blood, serum and a nasopharyngeal or oropharyngeal swab from every participant. Participants in the prospective study had the option to provide additional blood draws and questionnaires over a roughly 2-month period. Blood samples from the prospective study were shipped frozen or at room temperature prior to DNA extraction. A note on this clone: Its target antigen remains unknown. Base quality data are lacking; no much larger clone is found one base away.

Broad study findings and their caveats: The amount of clinical and demographic metadata varied by source and participant and was provided uncurated.

Based on the germline V gene, the CDR1 and CDR2 sequences are SGHTA and FQGNSA. The CDR3 covers 16 residues, taking in both the cysteine and the phenylalanine. Kept here is only the CDR3 DNA, which spans 48 bases and is read in frame from base 1. The V and J ends are trimmed by 3 bases and 7 bases, leaving 19 bases between them. TCRbeta CDR3 regions were amplified from genomic DNA using the immunoSEQ Assay, a bias-controlled multiplex PCR. In the original analysis: The number of nucleated cells in each sample was estimated from the amplification of reference gene primers within the assay. Sequence reads were collapsed and filtered to measure the absolute abundance of every unique TCRbeta CDR3 rearrangement. For each sample, productive Simpson clonality was calculated as the square root of Simpson's diversity index over productive rearrangements. TCRdb took over this immuneACCESS table, retaining in-frame rearrangements with V and J assigned. Such tables are incomplete; in checked studies, under half of the missing clones stem from an unresolved V gene, and the remainder is unexplained. The V and J calls and the clone size are those of that table, but D and trimming were determined from the DNA. Across this sample there are 350,000 to 450,000 clones, with 91% seen only once. Over 0.7% of the sample lies in the top ten.

The clonotype was recovered from a woman aged 40 to 49 who had been exposed to COVID-19. Recombination joined TRBV7-2 with TRBJ2-1; TRBD2 might be the D gene, on 7 matching bases. Sequences were obtained from PBMCs or T cells enriched from blood (not recorded which). The base sequence is TGTGCCAGCAGCTTGAGAGGGGGGGAGTTTAAGAATGAGCAGTTCTTC. It encodes CASSLRGGEFKNEQFF.